Presented here are 18 T cell receptor beta chains from one specimen sequenced in a study of Ad26.COV2.S vaccination and SARS-CoV-2 variants. Sequenced by immunoSEQ multiplex PCR; TCRdb stores in-frame clones only, minus some. The data hold roughly 350,000 clones, with roughly nine tenths observed a single time. Treatment denoted: some 20 received Ad26.COV2.S at low or high dose, single or two shots; roughly five received placebo; per-sample allocation not given. Sampling happened 63 days after the first vaccine or placebo injection. Source: peripheral blood, taken in a trial of Ad26.COV2.S vaccine versus placebo. These receptors were obtained from a person between 18 and 65 years old who received the Ad26.COV2.S COVID-19 vaccine or a placebo.

This chain links TRBV6-2 or TRBV6-3 with TRBJ1-1; the D is unclear. CDR3 length: 14 residues. From germline, CDR1 is MNHEY and CDR2 SVGEGT. V lost 4 bases to trimming and J lost 0 bases, with 9 bases between them. The CDR3 DNA reads TGTGCCAGCAGTTTTCGGGCCATGAACACTGAAGCTTTCTTT. As protein: CASSFRAMNTEAFF.

The V call is TRBV27, the J call TRBJ2-7, with a tentative D call TRBD2 (5 bases). Germline V gene lookup returns CDR1 MNHEY and CDR2 SMNVEV (reference sequence). V lost 0 bases and J 0 bases, leaving 12 bases between the germline ends. The CDR3 runs to 16 residues. CDR3: CASSLSWRLSSYEQYF. In nucleotides, the CDR3 is TGTGCCAGCAGTTTATCGTGGAGGTTAAGCTCCTACGAGCAGTACTTC.

The V and J genes are TRBV3-1 (or the pseudogene TRBV3-2) and TRBJ1-2, with D maybe TRBD1 (6 bases). The CDR3 spans 15 residues. Germline values: CDR1 LGHDT, CDR2 YNNKEL (reference sequence). Trimming removed 0 bases at V and 5 bases at J, with 13 bases between. CDR3 region: CASSQDLAGAYGYTF. The CDR3 nucleotides read TGTGCCAGCAGCCAAGATCTTGCGGGGGCTTATGGCTACACCTTC.

The V and J genes are TRBV11-3 and TRBJ2-3; no definite D call. The CDR3 spans 13 residues. With 4 bases removed from V and 3 bases from J, the gap between germline ends came to 8 bases. CDR1 and CDR2 (germline): SGHNT, YENEEA. This CDR3 reads CASSSPGTDTQYF. The CDR3 nucleotides read TGTGCCAGCAGCTCCCCCGGGACAGATACGCAGTATTTT.

The chain carries TRBV19 and TRBJ2-5; weak D call: TRBD2 (5 bases). Germline V lookup: CDR1 LNHDA, CDR2 SQIVND (reference sequence). The ends were cut back, 3 bases at V and 2 bases at J, with 13 bases in the middle. This CDR3 has 15 residues. Here the CDR3 reads CASSIMAEVQETQYF. Here the CDR3 DNA reads TGTGCCAGTAGTATTATGGCGGAGGTGCAAGAGACCCAGTACTTC.

The rearrangement links TRBV6-4 to TRBJ2-2; 7 bases match TRBD2. The CDR3 loop spans 15 amino acids. Germline V CDR1 and CDR2: MRHNA, SNTAGT. The V segment lost 2 bases and the J segment 0 bases; nucleotides outside the gene matches: 0. The CDR3 coding sequence is TGTGCCAGCAGTGACGGGGGGGCGAACACCGGGGAGCTGTTTTTT. Its protein product is CASSDGGANTGELFF.

The chain combines TRBV6-5 with TRBJ1-1; D remains ambiguous. This CDR3 has 14 residues. The germline V gene encodes CDR1 MNHEY and CDR2 SVGAGI. V was cut by 2 bases and J by 0 bases, with 7 bases left in between. CDR3 in amino acids: CASSYRTVNTEAFF. The CDR3 DNA follows: TGTGCCAGCAGTTACCGTACCGTGAACACTGAAGCTTTCTTT.

The CDR3 DNA reads as TGCGCCAGCAGCTTGGCTCCAGGGGGCCCCTATGGCTACACCTTC. Amino acids: CASSLAPGGPYGYTF. The rearrangement joins TRBV5-1 to TRBJ1-2; 8 bases are shared with TRBD1. CDR1 SGHRS and CDR2 YFSETQ come from the germline V gene. The CDR3 sequence is 15 residues long. J lost 4 bases, V lost 0 bases, and 5 bases had no gene match. The variable domain in full, completed from reference TRBV5-1 and TRBJ1-2, reads KAGVTQTPRYLIKTRGQQVTLSCSPISGHRSVSWYQQTPGQGLQFLFEYFSETQRNKGNFPGRFSGRQFSNSRSEMNVSTLELGDSALYLCASSLAPGGPYGYTFGSGTRLTVV.

In nucleotides, the CDR3 is TGCGCCAGCAGCCCCCCTGACTATGGCTACACCTTC. This translates into CASSPPDYGYTF. This chain links TRBV5-1 with TRBJ1-2; D unclear. This CDR3 comprises 12 residues. The V end lost 4 bases, the J end lost 3 bases, and 7 bases lay between the germline ends. Germline CDR1 and CDR2: SGHRS and YFSETQ.

This clone was detected once. The chain joins TRBV27 to TRBJ2-7; D perhaps matches TRBD1 (6 bases). CDR1 and CDR2 from the germline V gene are MNHEY and SMNVEV (reference sequence). V was pared by 5 bases and J by 6 bases, with 23 bases between. The CDR3 is 16 amino acids. In DNA, the CDR3 is TGTGCCAGCAGTCCTGCAAACAGGGCAATATTAGGCGAGCAGTACTTC. This gives the protein CASSPANRAILGEQYF.

This clone came up once. The rearrangement joins TRBV5-1 to TRBJ2-5; 10 nucleotides align to TRBD1. Germline CDR1 and CDR2: SGHRS and YFSETQ. The CDR3 runs to 15 residues. The V gene end was trimmed by 5 bases and the J gene end by 4 bases; junction bases not matched to a gene: 8. The CDR3 loop is CASSLTGTGAETQYF. For the CDR3, the DNA is TGCGCCAGCAGTCTCACTGGGACAGGGGCAGAGACCCAGTACTTC.

V gene TRBV2 combines with J gene TRBJ2-7, with D perhaps TRBD2 (5 bases). The ends were cut back, 6 bases at V and 2 bases at J, with 11 bases in the middle. Germline V gene lookup returns CDR1 SNHLY and CDR2 FYNNEI. The CDR3 is 13 amino acids. The CDR3 spells CASREDGAYEQYF. In DNA form, the CDR3 reads TGTGCCAGCAGGGAGGACGGAGCCTACGAGCAGTACTTC.

The chain joins TRBV7-2 to TRBJ1-4; a weak D match, TRBD1 (6 bases). Germline lookup yields CDR1 SGHTA and CDR2 FQGNSA. This CDR3 comprises 14 residues. With 6 bases removed from V and 3 bases from J, the gap between germline ends came to 11 bases. Written as DNA, the CDR3 is TGTGCCAGCAGAAAGGGGGATCCTAATGAAAAACTGTTTTTT. As protein: CASRKGDPNEKLFF. Using reference TRBV7-2 and TRBJ1-4 for the parts outside the CDR3, the full variable domain is GAGVSQSPSNKVTEKGKDVELRCDPISGHTALYWYRQSLGQGLEFLIYFQGNSAPDKSGLPSDRFSAERTGGSVSTLTIQRTQQEDSAVYLCASRKGDPNEKLFFGSGTQLSVL.

This clone showed up just once. The CDR3 DNA sequence: TGTGCCAGCAATTTTGTTGGGGGGGGAAGTTACGAGCAGTACTTC. Protein: CASNFVGGGSYEQYF. The rearrangement joins TRBV28 to TRBJ2-7; 7 bases agree with TRBD2. This CDR3 has 15 amino acids. Looked up from germline, CDR1 is MDHEN and CDR2 is SYDVKM. V trimming: 7 bases; J trimming: 4 bases; junction bases outside the gene matches: 13.

The chain recombines TRBV19 with TRBJ1-1; D not resolved. The CDR3 loop spans 15 amino acids. The V and J ends lost 3 bases and 4 bases respectively, with 15 bases between them. Germline V gene sequence: CDR1 LNHDA, CDR2 SQIVND (reference sequence). Written as DNA, the CDR3 is TGTGCCAGTAGTATTATTGTCGGGTCTGGCACTGAAGCTTTCTTT. Translation gives CASSIIVGSGTEAFF.

V gene TRBV19 combines with J gene TRBJ1-2; no definite D call. The ends were cut back, 6 bases at V and 2 bases at J, with 13 bases in the middle. Germline V CDR1 and CDR2: LNHDA, SQIVND (reference sequence). The CDR3 has 14 residues. The CDR3 sequence is CASSPQEINYGYTF. CDR3 DNA sequence: TGTGCCAGTAGCCCCCAGGAAATAAACTATGGCTACACCTTC. Full variable domain (outside the CDR3, taken from reference TRBV19 and TRBJ1-2): DGGITQSPKYLFRKEGQNVTLSCEQNLNHDAMYWYRQDPGQGLRLIYYSQIVNDFQKGDIAEGYSVSREKKESFPLTVTSAQKNPTAFYLCASSPQEINYGYTFGSGTRLTVV.

The chain joins TRBV6-1 to TRBJ1-1, with a possible D match to TRBD1 (6 bases). CDR1 and CDR2 (germline): MNHNS, SASEGT. CDR3 length: 14 amino acids. Trimming shortened V by 1 base and J by 11 bases, and 17 bases separated the two germline ends. CDR3 in amino acids: CASSEVLAGAGAFF. CDR3 DNA sequence: TGTGCCAGCAGTGAAGTCCTAGCGGGGGCGGGTGCTTTCTTT.

The rearrangement uses TRBV27 and TRBJ1-6; no firm D call. V was shortened by 6 bases and J by 10 bases, with 16 bases between the two germline ends. Germline-derived CDR1 and CDR2 are MNHEY and SMNVEV (reference sequence). The CDR3 runs 14 residues. CDR3 DNA: TGTGCCAGCAGGCTGCGAGGAAGCGGGTCACCCCTCCACTTT. Its protein is CASRLRGSGSPLHF.